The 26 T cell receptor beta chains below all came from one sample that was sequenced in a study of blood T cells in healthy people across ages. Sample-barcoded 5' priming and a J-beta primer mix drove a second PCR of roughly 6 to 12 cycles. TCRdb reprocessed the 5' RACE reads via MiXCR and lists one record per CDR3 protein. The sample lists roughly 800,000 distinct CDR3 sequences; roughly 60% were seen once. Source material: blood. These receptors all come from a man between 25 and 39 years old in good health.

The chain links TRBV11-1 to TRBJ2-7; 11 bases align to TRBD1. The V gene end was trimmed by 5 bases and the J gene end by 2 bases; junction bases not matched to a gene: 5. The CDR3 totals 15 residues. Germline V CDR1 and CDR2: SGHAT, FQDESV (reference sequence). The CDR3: CASSHGTGGAYEQYF. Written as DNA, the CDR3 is TGTGCCAGCAGCCACGGGACAGGGGGGGCCTACGAGCAGTACTTC.

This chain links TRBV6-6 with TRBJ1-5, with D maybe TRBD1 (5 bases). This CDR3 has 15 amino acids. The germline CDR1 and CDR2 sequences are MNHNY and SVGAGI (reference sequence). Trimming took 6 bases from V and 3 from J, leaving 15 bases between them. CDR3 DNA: TGTGCCAGCAGCCATTCAGGGTTAGTCAATCAGCCCCAGCATTTT. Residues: CASSHSGLVNQPQHF.

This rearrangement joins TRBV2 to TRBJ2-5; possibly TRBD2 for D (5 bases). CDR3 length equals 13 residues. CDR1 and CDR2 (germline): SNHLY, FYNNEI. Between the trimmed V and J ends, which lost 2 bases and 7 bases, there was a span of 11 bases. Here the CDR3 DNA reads TGTGCCAGCAGTGAAAACCTAGCTGGGACCCAGTACTTC. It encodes CASSENLAGTQYF. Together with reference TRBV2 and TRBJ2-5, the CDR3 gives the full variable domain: EPEVTQTPSHQVTQMGQEVILRCVPISNHLYFYWYRQILGQKVEFLVSFYNNEISEKSEIFDDQFSVERPDGSNFTLKIRSTKLEDSAMYFCASSENLAGTQYFGPGTRLLVL.

The CDR3 spells CASSYYWEVKQYF. In DNA, the CDR3 is TGTGCCAGCAGTTACTATTGGGAGGTAAAGCAGTACTTC. This chain connects TRBV6-2 or TRBV6-3 to TRBJ2-5; D is perhaps TRBD2 (6 bases). V was trimmed by 1 base and J by 11 bases, leaving 14 bases between them. Per the germline V gene, CDR1 is MNHEY and CDR2 is SVGEGT. This CDR3 contains 13 residues.

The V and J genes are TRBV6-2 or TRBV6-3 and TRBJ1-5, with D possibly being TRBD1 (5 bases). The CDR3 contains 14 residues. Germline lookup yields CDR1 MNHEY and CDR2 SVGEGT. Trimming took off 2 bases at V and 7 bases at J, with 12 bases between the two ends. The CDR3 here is CASSYGGDGQPQHF. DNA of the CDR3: TGTGCCAGCAGTTACGGGGGGGACGGGCAGCCCCAGCATTTT.

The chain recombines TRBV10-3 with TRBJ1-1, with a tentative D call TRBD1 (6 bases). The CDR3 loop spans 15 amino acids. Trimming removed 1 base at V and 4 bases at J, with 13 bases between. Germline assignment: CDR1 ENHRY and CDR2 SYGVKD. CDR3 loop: CAISELQGRGTEAFF. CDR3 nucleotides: TGTGCCATCAGTGAGTTACAGGGTCGGGGCACTGAAGCTTTCTTT.

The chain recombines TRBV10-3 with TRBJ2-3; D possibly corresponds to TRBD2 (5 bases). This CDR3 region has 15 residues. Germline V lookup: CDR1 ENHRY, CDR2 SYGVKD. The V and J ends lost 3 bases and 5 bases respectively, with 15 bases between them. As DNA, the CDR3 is TGTGCCATCAGTGACCTGGGGAGCGGAAAAGATACGCAGTATTTT. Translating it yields CAISDLGSGKDTQYF.

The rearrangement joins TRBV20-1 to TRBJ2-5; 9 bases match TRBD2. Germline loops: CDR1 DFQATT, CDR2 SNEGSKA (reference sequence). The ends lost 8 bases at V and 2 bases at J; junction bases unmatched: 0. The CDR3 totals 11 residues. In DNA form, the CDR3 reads TGCAGTCTAGCGGGGCAAGAGACCCAGTACTTC. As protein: CSLAGQETQYF.

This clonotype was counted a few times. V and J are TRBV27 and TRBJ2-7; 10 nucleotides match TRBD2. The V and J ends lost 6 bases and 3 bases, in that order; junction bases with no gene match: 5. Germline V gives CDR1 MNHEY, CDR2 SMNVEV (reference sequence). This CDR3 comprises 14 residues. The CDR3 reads CASREREGYYEQYF. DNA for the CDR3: TGTGCCAGCAGGGAGCGGGAGGGTTACTACGAGCAGTACTTC.

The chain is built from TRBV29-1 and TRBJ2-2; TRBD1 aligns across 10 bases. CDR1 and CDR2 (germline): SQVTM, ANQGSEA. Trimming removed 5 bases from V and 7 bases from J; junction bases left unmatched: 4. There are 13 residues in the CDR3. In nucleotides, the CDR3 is TGCAGCGTTCAGACAGGGGGCATCGGGGAGCTGTTTTTT. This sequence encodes CSVQTGGIGELFF.

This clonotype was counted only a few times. The CDR3 coding sequence is TGTGCCAGCAGTCCACAGGGGGAGGCCAACGTCCTGACTTTC. Encoded protein: CASSPQGEANVLTF. The rearrangement joins TRBV6-5 to TRBJ2-6; TRBD1 aligns across 8 bases. Germline V lookup: CDR1 MNHEY, CDR2 SVGAGI. There are 14 residues in the CDR3. Trimming cost V 5 bases and J 6 bases; bases outside gene matches: 3.

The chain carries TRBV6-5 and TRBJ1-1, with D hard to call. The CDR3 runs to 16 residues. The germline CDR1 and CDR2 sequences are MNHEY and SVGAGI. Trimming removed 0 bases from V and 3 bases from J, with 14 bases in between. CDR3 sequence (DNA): TGTGCCAGCAGTTACTCGAAGCCTCCCGAGGACACTGAAGCTTTCTTT. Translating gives CASSYSKPPEDTEAFF.

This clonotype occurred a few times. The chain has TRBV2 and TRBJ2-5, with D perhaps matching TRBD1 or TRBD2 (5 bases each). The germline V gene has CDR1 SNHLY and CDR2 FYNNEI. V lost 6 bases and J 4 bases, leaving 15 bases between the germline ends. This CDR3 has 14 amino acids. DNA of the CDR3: TGTGCCAGCAGACGCGGACTGGGGGTAGAGACCCAGTACTTC. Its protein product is CASRRGLGVETQYF.

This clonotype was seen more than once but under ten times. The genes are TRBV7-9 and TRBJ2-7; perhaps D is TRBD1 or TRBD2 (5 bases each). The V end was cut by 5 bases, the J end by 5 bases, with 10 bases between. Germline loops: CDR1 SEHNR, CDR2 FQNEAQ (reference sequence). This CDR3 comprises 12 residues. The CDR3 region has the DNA TGTGCCAGCAGCAGGTGGGGGAACGAGCAGTACTTC. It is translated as CASSRWGNEQYF.

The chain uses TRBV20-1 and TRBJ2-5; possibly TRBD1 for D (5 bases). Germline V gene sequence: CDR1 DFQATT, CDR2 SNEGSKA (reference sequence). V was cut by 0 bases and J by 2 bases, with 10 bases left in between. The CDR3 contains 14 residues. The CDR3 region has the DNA TGCAGTGCTAGAGATCCGACAGTTCAAGAGACCCAGTACTTC. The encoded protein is CSARDPTVQETQYF.

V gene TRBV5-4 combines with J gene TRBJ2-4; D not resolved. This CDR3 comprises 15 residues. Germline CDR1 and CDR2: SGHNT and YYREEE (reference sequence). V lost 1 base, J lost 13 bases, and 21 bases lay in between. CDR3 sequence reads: CASSLKGEAREVQYF. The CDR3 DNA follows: TGTGCCAGCAGCTTGAAGGGCGAGGCCCGTGAAGTGCAGTACTTC.

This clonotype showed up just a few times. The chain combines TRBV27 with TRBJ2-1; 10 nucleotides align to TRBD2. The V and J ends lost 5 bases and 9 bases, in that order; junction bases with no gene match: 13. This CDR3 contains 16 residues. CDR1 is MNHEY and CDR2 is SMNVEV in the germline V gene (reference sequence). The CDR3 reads CASSSSSSGSILEQFF. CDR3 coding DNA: TGTGCCAGCAGTAGCTCTTCTAGCGGGAGTATTCTTGAGCAGTTCTTC.

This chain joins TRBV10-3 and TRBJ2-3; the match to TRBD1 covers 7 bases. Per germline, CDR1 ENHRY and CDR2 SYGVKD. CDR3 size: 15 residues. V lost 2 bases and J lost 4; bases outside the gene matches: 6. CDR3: CAISELGQRSDTQYF. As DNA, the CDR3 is TGTGCCATCAGTGAGCTGGGACAGCGCTCAGATACGCAGTATTTT.

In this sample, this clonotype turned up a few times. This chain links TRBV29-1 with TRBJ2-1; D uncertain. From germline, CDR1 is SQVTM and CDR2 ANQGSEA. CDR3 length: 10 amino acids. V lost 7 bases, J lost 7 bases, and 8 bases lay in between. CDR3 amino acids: CSALLNEQFF. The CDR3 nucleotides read TGCAGCGCCCTCTTGAATGAGCAGTTCTTC.

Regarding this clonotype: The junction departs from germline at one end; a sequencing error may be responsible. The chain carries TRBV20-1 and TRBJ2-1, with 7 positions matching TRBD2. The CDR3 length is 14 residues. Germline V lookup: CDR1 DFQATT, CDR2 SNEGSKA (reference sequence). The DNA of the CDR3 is TGCGGTGCTAGTGGGGGGGGTGTTAACAATGAGCAGTTATTC. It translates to CGASGGGVNNEQLF.

The CDR3 is CASSSFGAYNEQFF. The CDR3 DNA is TGTGCCAGCAGCTCGTTCGGGGCGTACAATGAGCAGTTCTTC. The chain couples TRBV7-2 to TRBJ2-1; the D call may be TRBD1 or TRBD2 (5 bases each). Germline-derived CDR1 and CDR2 are SGHTA and FQGNSA. The CDR3 contains 14 residues. V lost 4 bases and J 4 bases, leaving 11 bases between the germline ends.

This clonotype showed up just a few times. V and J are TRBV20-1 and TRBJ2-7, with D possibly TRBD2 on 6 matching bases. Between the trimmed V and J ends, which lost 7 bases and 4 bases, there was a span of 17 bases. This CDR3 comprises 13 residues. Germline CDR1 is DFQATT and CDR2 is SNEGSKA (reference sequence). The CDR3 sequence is CSVTKPGGYEQYF. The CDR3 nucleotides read TGCAGTGTTACCAAGCCCGGGGGATACGAGCAGTACTTC.

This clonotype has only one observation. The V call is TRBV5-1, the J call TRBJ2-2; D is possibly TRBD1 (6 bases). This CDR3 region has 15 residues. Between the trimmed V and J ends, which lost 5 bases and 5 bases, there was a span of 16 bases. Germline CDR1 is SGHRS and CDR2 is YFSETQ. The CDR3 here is CASRRARQGTGELFF. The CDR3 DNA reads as TGCGCCAGCAGGAGGGCGCGTCAGGGGACCGGGGAGCTGTTTTTT.

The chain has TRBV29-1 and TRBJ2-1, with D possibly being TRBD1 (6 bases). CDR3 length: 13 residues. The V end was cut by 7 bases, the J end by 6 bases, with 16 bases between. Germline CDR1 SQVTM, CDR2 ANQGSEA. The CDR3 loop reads CSASRQDFNEQFF. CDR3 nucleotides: TGCAGCGCGTCCAGACAGGATTTCAATGAGCAGTTCTTC.

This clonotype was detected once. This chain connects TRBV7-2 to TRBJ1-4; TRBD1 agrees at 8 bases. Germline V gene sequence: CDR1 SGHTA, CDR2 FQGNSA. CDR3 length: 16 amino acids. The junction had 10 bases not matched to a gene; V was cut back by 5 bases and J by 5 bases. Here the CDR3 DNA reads TGTGCCAGCAGCATAGACAGGGGCTACCTAAATGAAAAACTGTTTTTT. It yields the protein CASSIDRGYLNEKLFF.

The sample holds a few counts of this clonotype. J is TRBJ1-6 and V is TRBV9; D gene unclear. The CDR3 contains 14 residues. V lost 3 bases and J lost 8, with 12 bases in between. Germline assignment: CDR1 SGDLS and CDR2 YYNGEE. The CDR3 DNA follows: TGTGCCAGCAGCGCCCGACAAGCGGATTCACCCCTCCACTTT. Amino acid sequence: CASSARQADSPLHF.